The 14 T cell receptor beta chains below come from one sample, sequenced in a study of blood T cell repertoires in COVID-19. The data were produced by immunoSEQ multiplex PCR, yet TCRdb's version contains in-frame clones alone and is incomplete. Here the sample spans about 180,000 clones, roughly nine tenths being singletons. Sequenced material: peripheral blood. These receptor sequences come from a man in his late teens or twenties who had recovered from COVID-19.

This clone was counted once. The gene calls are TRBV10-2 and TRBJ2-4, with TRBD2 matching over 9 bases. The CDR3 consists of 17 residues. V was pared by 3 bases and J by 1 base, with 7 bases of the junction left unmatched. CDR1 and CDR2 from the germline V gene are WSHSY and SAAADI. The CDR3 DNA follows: TGCGCCAGCAGTGACCCTCTAGCGGGGTTTGCCAAAAACATTCAGTACTTC. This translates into CASSDPLAGFAKNIQYF.

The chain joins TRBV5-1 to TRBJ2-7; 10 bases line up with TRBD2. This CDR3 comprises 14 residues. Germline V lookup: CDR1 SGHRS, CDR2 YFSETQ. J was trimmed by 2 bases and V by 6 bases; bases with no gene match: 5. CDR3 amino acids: CASTTGTSAYEQYF. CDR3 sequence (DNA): TGCGCCAGCACCACCGGGACTAGCGCCTACGAGCAGTACTTC.

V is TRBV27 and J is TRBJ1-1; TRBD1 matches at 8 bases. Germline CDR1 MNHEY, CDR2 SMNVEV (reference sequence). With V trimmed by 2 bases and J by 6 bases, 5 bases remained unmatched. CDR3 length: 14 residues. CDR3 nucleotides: TGTGCCAGCAGTTTAGGGCCAGGGGGCGCTGAAGCTTTCTTT. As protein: CASSLGPGGAEAFF.

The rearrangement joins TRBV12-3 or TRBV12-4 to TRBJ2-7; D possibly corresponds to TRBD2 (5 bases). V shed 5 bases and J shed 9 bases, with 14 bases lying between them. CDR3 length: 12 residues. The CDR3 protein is CASSPDESGQYF. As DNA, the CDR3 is TGTGCCAGCAGTCCGGACGAAAGCGGGCAGTACTTC.

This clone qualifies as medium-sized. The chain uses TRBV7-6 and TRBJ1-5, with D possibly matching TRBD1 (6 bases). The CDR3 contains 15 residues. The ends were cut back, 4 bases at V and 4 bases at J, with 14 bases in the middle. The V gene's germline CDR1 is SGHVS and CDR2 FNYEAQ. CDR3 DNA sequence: TGTGCCAGCAGCTCCTGGACAGCTGGGAATCAGCCCCAGCATTTT. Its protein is CASSSWTAGNQPQHF.

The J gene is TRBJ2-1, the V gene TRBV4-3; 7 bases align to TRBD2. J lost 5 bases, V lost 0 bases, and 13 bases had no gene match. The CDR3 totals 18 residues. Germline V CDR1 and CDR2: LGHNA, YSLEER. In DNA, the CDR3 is TGCGCCAGCAGCCAAGATGGAGTAGCGGGCGACCAGAACAATGAGCAGTTCTTC. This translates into CASSQDGVAGDQNNEQFF.

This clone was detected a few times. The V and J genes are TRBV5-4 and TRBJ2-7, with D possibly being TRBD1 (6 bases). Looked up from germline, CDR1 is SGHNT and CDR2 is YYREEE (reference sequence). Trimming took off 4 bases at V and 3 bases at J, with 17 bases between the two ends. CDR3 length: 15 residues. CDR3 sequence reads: CASSPSTGSGYEQYF. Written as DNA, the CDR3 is TGTGCCAGCAGCCCGTCAACAGGGAGCGGCTACGAGCAGTACTTC.

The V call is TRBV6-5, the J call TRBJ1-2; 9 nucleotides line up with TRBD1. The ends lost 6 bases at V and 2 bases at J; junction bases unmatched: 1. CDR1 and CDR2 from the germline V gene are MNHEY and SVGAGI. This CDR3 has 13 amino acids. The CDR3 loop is CASRGTGNYGYTF. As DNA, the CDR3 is TGTGCCAGCAGAGGGACAGGGAACTATGGCTACACCTTC.

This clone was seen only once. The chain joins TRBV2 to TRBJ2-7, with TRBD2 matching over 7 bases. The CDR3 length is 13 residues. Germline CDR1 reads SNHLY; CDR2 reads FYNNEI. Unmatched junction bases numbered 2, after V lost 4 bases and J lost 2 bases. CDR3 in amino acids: CASSGGGTYEQYF. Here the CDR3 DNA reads TGTGCCAGCAGTGGGGGGGGGACCTACGAGCAGTACTTC.

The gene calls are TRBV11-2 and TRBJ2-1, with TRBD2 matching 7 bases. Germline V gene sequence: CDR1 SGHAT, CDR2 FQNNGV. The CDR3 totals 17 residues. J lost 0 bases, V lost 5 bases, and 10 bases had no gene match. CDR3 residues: CASSRIRAGSSYNEQFF. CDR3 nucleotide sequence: TGTGCCAGCAGCCGGATAAGAGCGGGAAGCTCCTACAATGAGCAGTTCTTC.

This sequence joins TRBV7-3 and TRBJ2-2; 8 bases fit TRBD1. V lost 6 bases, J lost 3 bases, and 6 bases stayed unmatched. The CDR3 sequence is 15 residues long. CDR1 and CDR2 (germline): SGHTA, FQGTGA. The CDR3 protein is CASSLDRADTGELFF. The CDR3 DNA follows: TGTGCCAGCAGTTTGGACAGGGCGGACACCGGGGAGCTGTTTTTT.

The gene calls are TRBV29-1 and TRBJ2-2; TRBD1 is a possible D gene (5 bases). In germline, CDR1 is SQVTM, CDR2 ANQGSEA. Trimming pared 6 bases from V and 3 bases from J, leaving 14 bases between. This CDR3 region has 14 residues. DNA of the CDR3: TGCAGCGTCCGCCGGCAGGGCGACACCGGGGAGCTGTTTTTT. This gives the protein CSVRRQGDTGELFF.

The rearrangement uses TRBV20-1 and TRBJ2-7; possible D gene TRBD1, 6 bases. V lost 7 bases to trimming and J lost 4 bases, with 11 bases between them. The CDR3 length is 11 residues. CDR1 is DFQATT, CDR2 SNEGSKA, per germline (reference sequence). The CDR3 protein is CSVAGEYEQYF. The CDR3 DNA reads TGCAGTGTGGCAGGGGAGTACGAGCAGTACTTC.

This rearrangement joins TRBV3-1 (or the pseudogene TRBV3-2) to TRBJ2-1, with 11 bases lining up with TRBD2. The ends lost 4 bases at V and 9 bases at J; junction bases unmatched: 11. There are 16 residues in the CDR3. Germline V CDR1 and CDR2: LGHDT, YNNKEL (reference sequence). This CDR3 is CASSPTSGIPYGEQFF. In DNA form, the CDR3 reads TGTGCCAGCAGCCCGACTAGCGGGATTCCCTACGGTGAGCAGTTCTTC.